Following are 23 T cell receptor beta chains from one sample sequenced in a study of OX40 agonist ivuxolimab in advanced cancers. Only in-frame clones appear in the TCRdb table, and some are missing; sequencing was by immunoSEQ multiplex PCR. This table has about 46,000 clones, about 91% appearing once. Sequencing used CD4+ or CD8+ T cells sorted from blood, obtained in a trial of the OX40 agonist ivuxolimab. These TCRs come from an adult with an advanced solid tumor such as melanoma, head and neck, liver or kidney cancer.

The rearrangement uses TRBV27 and TRBJ2-5; perhaps TRBD1 as D (6 bases). The CDR3 runs 14 residues. V dropped 2 bases and J dropped 7 bases, with 14 bases sitting between them. CDR1 is MNHEY and CDR2 is SMNVEV in the germline V gene (reference sequence). CDR3 sequence: CASSLGHLGGTQYF. In DNA form, the CDR3 reads TGTGCCAGCAGTTTAGGACATCTAGGGGGGACCCAGTACTTC.

V and J are TRBV4-1 and TRBJ2-1; 9 bases are a match to TRBD1. V shed 4 bases, J shed 2 bases, and the junction held 9 bases outside the gene matches. The germline V gene encodes CDR1 MGHRA and CDR2 YSYEKL. The CDR3 length is 17 residues. As DNA, the CDR3 is TGCGCCAGCAGCCTGGGACAGGGTTGGTTAGCCTACAATGAGCAGTTCTTC. This codes for CASSLGQGWLAYNEQFF.

The J gene is TRBJ1-5, the V gene TRBV9; D is unresolved. V lost 4 bases and J lost 1, with 9 bases in between. The germline gives CDR1 SGDLS, CDR2 YYNGEE. There are 14 residues in the CDR3. Written as DNA, the CDR3 is TGTGCCAGCAGCCCAAGTGGAAGCAATCAGCCCCAGCATTTT. The encoded protein is CASSPSGSNQPQHF.

The J gene is TRBJ1-5, the V gene TRBV5-1; D is unresolved. This CDR3 is built from 15 residues. Trimming removed 4 bases at V and 0 bases at J, with 11 bases between. The germline CDR1 and CDR2 sequences are SGHRS and YFSETQ. DNA for the CDR3: TGCGCCAGCAGCCCCGGAGGGTTTAGCAATCAGCCCCAGCATTTT. Its translation is CASSPGGFSNQPQHF.

This clone was picked up one time. The CDR3 DNA follows: TGTGCCAGCAGCTTTTTCGGGGCGGGAGATGGCTACACCTTC. Translation gives CASSFFGAGDGYTF. The V and J genes are TRBV7-2 and TRBJ1-2, with D maybe TRBD1 (5 bases). The germline V gene has CDR1 SGHTA and CDR2 FQGNSA. The CDR3 is made up of 14 amino acids. V was shortened by 3 bases and J by 6 bases, with 14 bases between the two germline ends.

In nucleotides, the CDR3 is TGTGCCAGCAGCCGCTCGGGAGGGGTTAGCACAGATACGCAGTATTTT. This encodes CASSRSGGVSTDTQYF. This chain joins TRBV4-2 and TRBJ2-3; 8 nucleotides align to TRBD2. Germline V gene lookup returns CDR1 LGHNA and CDR2 YNFKEQ. The V segment lost 4 bases and the J segment 0 bases; nucleotides outside the gene matches: 6. The CDR3 has 16 amino acids.

With respect to this clone: A read error may explain this, as a much larger clone is one base away. The chain links TRBV6-4 to TRBJ1-1; D gene uncertain. Germline CDR1 MRHNA, CDR2 SNTAGT. The CDR3 loop spans 14 amino acids. The chain's CDR3 is CTSSGGELGTEAFF. The CDR3 nucleotides read TGTACCAGCAGTGGCGGGGAACTGGGCACTGAAGCTTTCTTT.

This clone has only one observation. The chain recombines TRBV23-1 with TRBJ1-2, with a possible D match to TRBD1 (6 bases). TRBV23-1 is reported as an ORF; its role is uncertain. CDR3 size: 15 residues. V was trimmed by 2 bases and J by 6 bases, leaving 16 bases between them. CDR3 residues: CASSQPETGWNGYTF. The CDR3 DNA reads as TGCGCCAGCAGTCAACCCGAAACAGGGTGGAATGGCTACACCTTC.

The chain employs TRBV7-8 and TRBJ2-7, with D unresolved. Germline lookup yields CDR1 SGHVS and CDR2 FQNEAQ. The V and J ends lost 3 bases and 2 bases respectively, with 8 bases between them. The CDR3 is 13 amino acids. The CDR3 is CASSFNFAYEQYV. In DNA form, the CDR3 reads TGTGCCAGCAGCTTCAACTTCGCCTACGAGCAGTACGTC.

This clone was seen once. This chain joins TRBV14 and TRBJ2-7, with D possibly called TRBD1 or TRBD2 (6 bases each). In germline, CDR1 is SGHDN, CDR2 FVKESK. The CDR3 contains 14 residues. Trimming removed 4 bases from V and 2 bases from J, with 12 bases in between. The CDR3 reads CASSLVGGPYEQYF. In DNA, the CDR3 is TGTGCCAGCAGCCTGGTCGGGGGCCCCTACGAGCAGTACTTC.

This clone was seen just once. This chain connects TRBV19 to TRBJ1-2; TRBD1 matches at 7 bases. CDR3 length: 14 amino acids. The germline gives CDR1 LNHDA, CDR2 SQIVND (reference sequence). V lost 3 bases to trimming and J lost 3 bases; unmatched junction nucleotides: 4. DNA of the CDR3: TGTGCCAGTAGTATGGGGACAGACTACTATGGCTACACCTTC. Translation gives CASSMGTDYYGYTF.

On this clone: Germline and junction disagree at one end, which may indicate a read error. The rearrangement joins TRBV7-9 to TRBJ2-1; 11 bases agree with TRBD2. The CDR3 is 15 residues long. Germline assignment: CDR1 SEHNR and CDR2 FQNEAQ (reference sequence). This chain's CDR3 is CASSLAGGLSDEQFF. The CDR3 nucleotides are TGTGCCAGCAGCCTAGCGGGAGGCCTCTCGGATGAGCAGTTCTTC.

This chain joins TRBV4-1 and TRBJ2-7, with D perhaps TRBD1 or TRBD2 (5 bases each). Germline lookup yields CDR1 MGHRA and CDR2 YSYEKL. The V end lost 0 bases, the J end lost 6 bases, and 12 bases lay between the germline ends. CDR3 length: 14 residues. This CDR3 reads CASSQEGVMGEQYV. CDR3 nucleotides: TGCGCCAGCAGCCAAGAGGGGGTAATGGGCGAGCAGTACGTC.

The chain uses TRBV4-1 and TRBJ2-1, with D possibly being TRBD2 (7 bases). From germline, CDR1 is MGHRA and CDR2 YSYEKL. The CDR3 is made up of 15 amino acids. Trimming left V 4 bases short and J 8 bases short, with 18 bases between. In DNA, the CDR3 is TGCGCCAGCAGCCTCTCGTTGGGGGGGCCTGATGAGCAGTTCTTC. Amino acids: CASSLSLGGPDEQFF.

Comments on this clone: Other DNA sequences in the sample encode the same CDR3. The rearrangement uses TRBV27 and TRBJ2-1; D may be TRBD1 or TRBD2 (5 bases each). V gave up 1 base and J gave up 10 bases, with 8 bases separating them. This CDR3 is built from 12 residues. Germline V gene sequence: CDR1 MNHEY, CDR2 SMNVEV (reference sequence). CDR3 protein: CASSLLGDEQFF. CDR3 bases: TGTGCCAGCAGTTTATTGGGGGACGAGCAGTTCTTC.

The J gene is TRBJ1-5, the V gene TRBV7-8; no reliable D call. The CDR3 length is 15 residues. The germline V gene encodes CDR1 SGHVS and CDR2 FQNEAQ. V lost 1 base and J 2 bases, leaving 9 bases between the germline ends. CDR3 in DNA: TGTGCCAGCAGCTTAGGGGTGTTGGGCAATCAGCCCCAGCATTTT. It is translated as CASSLGVLGNQPQHF.

This clone was detected a few times. The chain uses TRBV7-9 and TRBJ1-6; D might be TRBD1 (5 bases). Trimming shortened V by 3 bases and J by 10 bases, and 16 bases separated the two germline ends. Per germline, CDR1 SEHNR and CDR2 FQNEAQ (reference sequence). The CDR3 totals 15 residues. For the CDR3, the DNA is TGTGCCAGCAGCTTGTTAGGGCAGGGCGGGTCACCCCTCCACTTT. This gives the protein CASSLLGQGGSPLHF. The variable domain in full, with the rest retrieved from reference TRBV7-9 and TRBJ1-6, is DTGVSQNPRHKITKRGQNVTFRCDPISEHNRLYWYRQTLGQGPEFLTYFQNEAQLEKSRLLSDRFSAERPKGSFSTLEIQRTEQGDSAMYLCASSLLGQGGSPLHFGNGTRLTVT.

The gene calls are TRBV5-6 and TRBJ2-3; D ambiguous. Trimming cost V 2 bases and J 3 bases, with 4 bases left between them. Germline CDR1 reads SGHDT; CDR2 reads YYEEEE. CDR3 length: 12 residues. Written as DNA, the CDR3 is TGTGCCAGCAGCTTTGGTACAGATACGCAGTATTTT. Protein sequence: CASSFGTDTQYF.

In DNA form, the CDR3 reads TGTGCCATCAGTGATAGGGGAGGGGATGAGCAGTTCTTC. This codes for CAISDRGGDEQFF. The rearrangement joins TRBV10-3 to TRBJ2-1; 7 positions agree with TRBD2. Per germline, CDR1 ENHRY and CDR2 SYGVKD. The length of the CDR3 is 13 residues. With 3 bases clipped from V and 8 bases from J, the junction kept 4 bases outside the gene matches.

The J gene is TRBJ2-7, the V gene TRBV6-6, with no clear D. This CDR3 comprises 14 residues. V was shortened by 10 bases and J by 6 bases, with 22 bases between the two germline ends. Germline V CDR1 and CDR2: MNHNY, SVGAGI (reference sequence). In DNA form, the CDR3 reads TGTGCCACGAAGGAAAATAGTTCTCCGGGCGAGCAGTACTTC. It encodes CATKENSSPGEQYF.

The chain employs TRBV12-2 and TRBJ2-7; the DNA was not compared with TRBD2, the D call given in the table. TRBV12-2 is tagged as a pseudogene. CDR3 length: 15 residues. The CDR3 protein is CASRRRVLPSYEQYF. The CDR3 nucleotides are TGTGCAAGTCGCCGGAGGGTCCTTCCCTCCTACGAGCAGTACTTC.

The V and J genes are TRBV28 and TRBJ2-7; TRBD1 agrees at 8 bases. The CDR3 extends over 14 amino acids. Trimming took 3 bases from V and 4 from J; bases not matched to a gene: 5. CDR1 and CDR2 (germline): MDHEN, SYDVKM. The CDR3 sequence: CASSLTQGVYEQYF. The CDR3 nucleotides are TGTGCCAGCAGTTTGACACAGGGGGTTTACGAGCAGTACTTC.

A single count supports this clone. CDR3: CASSLRGQPSTDTQYF. Written as DNA, the CDR3 is TGTGCCAGCAGCTTGAGAGGACAGCCTTCCACAGATACGCAGTATTTT. The chain joins TRBV5-8 to TRBJ2-3; D might be TRBD1 (6 bases). The length of the CDR3 is 16 residues. In germline, CDR1 is SGHTS, CDR2 YDEGEE. V lost 1 base, J lost 2 bases, and 14 bases lay in between.